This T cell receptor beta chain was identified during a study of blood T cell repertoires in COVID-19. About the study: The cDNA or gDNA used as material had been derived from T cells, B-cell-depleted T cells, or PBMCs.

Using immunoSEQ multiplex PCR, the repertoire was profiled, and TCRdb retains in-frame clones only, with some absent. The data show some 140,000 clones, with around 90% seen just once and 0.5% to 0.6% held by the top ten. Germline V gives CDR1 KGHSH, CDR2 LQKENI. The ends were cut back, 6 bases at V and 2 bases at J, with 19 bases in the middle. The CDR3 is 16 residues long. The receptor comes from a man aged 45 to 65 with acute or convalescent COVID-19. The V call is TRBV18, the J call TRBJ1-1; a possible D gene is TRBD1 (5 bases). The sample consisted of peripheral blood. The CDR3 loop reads CASSPQSTGGNTEAFF. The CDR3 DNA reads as TGTGCCAGCTCTCCCCAGTCGACGGGGGGTAACACTGAAGCTTTCTTT.